These T cell receptor beta chains were read from a single sample in a study of identical twins. TCRdb re-called the 5' RACE reads with MiXCR, one entry per CDR3 protein. The sample yields 450,000 or so distinct CDR3 sequences, 12% to 15% seen once. The sample was also reused in another study, on yellow fever vaccine responses in identical twins.

The source material was CD4+ T cells sorted from blood. These TCRs come from a woman aged 18-29 years in good health. The CDR3 runs from the conserved cysteine through the conserved F or W. Each record gives: J gene, clone size, V gene, D gene, CDR3 protein, CDR3 DNA. A D gene is named only where the DNA matches it firmly. A row's size may be missing; if present it is once, few, many or a size class.

>TRBJ2-7|-|TRBV20-1|-
CDENEQYF
TGCGACGAGAACGAGCAGTACTTC
>TRBJ2-7|few|TRBV4-1|TRBD2
CASSQDVPRGSSYEQYF
TGCGCCAGCAGCCAAGATGTGCCGCGCGGGAGCTCCTACGAGCAGTACTTC
>TRBJ1-6|few|TRBV12-3/TRBV12-4|-
CASSLAGGHYNSPLHF
TGTGCCAGCAGTTTAGCGGGGGGCCATTATAATTCACCCCTCCACTTT
>TRBJ2-7|few|TRBV6-2/TRBV6-3|TRBD2
CASKRGAYEQYF
TGTGCCAGCAAACGGGGGGCCTACGAGCAGTACTTC
>TRBJ2-7|many|TRBV5-6|-
CASSFQAYEQYF
TGTGCCAGCAGCTTCCAGGCTTACGAGCAGTACTTC
>TRBJ2-3|few|TRBV29-1|TRBD2
CSVVQAGGTDTQYF
TGCAGCGTTGTCCAAGCGGGGGGGACAGATACGCAGTATTTT
>TRBJ1-1|-|TRBV11-2|-
CASSLVWAEAEAFF
TGTGCCAGCAGCTTAGTTTGGGCAGAGGCTGAAGCTTTCTTT
>TRBJ2-3|few|TRBV7-2|-
CASSRTFDTDTQYF
TGTGCCAGCAGCCGGACATTTGACACAGATACGCAGTATTTT
>TRBJ2-7|-|TRBV10-3|TRBD1
CAISDRSGGSYEQYF
TGTGCCATCAGTGACCGTTCAGGGGGTAGTTACGAGCAGTACTTC
>TRBJ1-1|-|TRBV10-3|-
CAISEGRNGDVAFF
TGTGCCATCAGTGAGGGAAGAAATGGGGATGTGGCTTTCTTT
>TRBJ2-7|many|TRBV29-1|-
CSVEDTYEQYF
TGCAGCGTTGAGGACACCTACGAGCAGTACTTC
>TRBJ2-7|-|TRBV11-2|TRBD2
CASSLGWTSGGAEAYEQYF
TGTGCCAGCAGCTTAGGTTGGACTAGCGGGGGGGCCGAGGCATACGAGCAGTACTTC
>TRBJ2-1|few|TRBV5-1|TRBD1
CASSGTGVVNEQFF
TGCGCCAGCAGCGGAACAGGGGTGGTCAATGAGCAGTTCTTC
>TRBJ2-2|few|TRBV7-2|TRBD1
CASSLVVRRGHGELFF
TGTGCCAGCAGCTTAGTCGTGCGCAGGGGGCACGGGGAGCTGTTTTTT
>TRBJ2-7|few|TRBV24-1|-
CATSDVASGSYEQYF
TGTGCCACCAGTGACGTCGCGTCGGGTTCCTACGAGCAGTACTTC
>TRBJ2-7|-|TRBV25-1|-
CASSGPYPGSEQYF
TGTGCCAGCAGTGGCCCCTACCCGGGGTCCGAGCAGTACTTC
>TRBJ2-1|few|TRBV11-2|-
CASQGGVVYNEQFF
TGTGCCAGCCAGGGAGGTGTCGTTTACAATGAGCAGTTCTTC
>TRBJ2-1|few|TRBV6-2/TRBV6-3|-
CASLSRNEQFF
TGTGCCAGCCTCAGTCGCAATGAGCAGTTCTTC
>TRBJ2-5|many|TRBV29-1|-
CSPSLGGETQYF
TGCAGCCCCTCCCTCGGTGGAGAGACCCAGTACTTC
>TRBJ2-1|many|TRBV12-3/TRBV12-4|-
CASSLDLGGSKTYEQFF
TGTGCCAGCAGTTTAGATCTGGGGGGCAGTAAAACATATGAGCAGTTCTTC
>TRBJ2-4|few|TRBV5-1|-
CASSLGGVSKNIQYF
TGCGCCAGCAGCTTAGGAGGGGTATCCAAAAACATTCAGTACTTC
>TRBJ2-3|few|TRBV29-1|-
CSVGWDVSSTDTQYF
TGCAGCGTTGGATGGGACGTATCTAGCACAGATACGCAGTATTTT
>TRBJ2-1|few|TRBV20-1|-
CSAGLLAYNEQFF
TGCAGTGCCGGATTATTGGCATACAATGAGCAGTTCTTC
>TRBJ2-7|few|TRBV5-1|TRBD1
CASSPDRQGGSRYEQYF
TGCGCCAGCAGCCCCGATAGACAGGGGGGATCCCGCTACGAGCAGTACTTC
>TRBJ2-6|-|TRBV7-9|-
CASSLIGANVLTF
TGTGCCAGCAGTTTAATTGGGGCCAACGTCCTGACTTTC
>TRBJ2-1|few|TRBV5-1|-
CASSLFGWDEQFF
TGCGCCAGCAGCTTGTTTGGGTGGGATGAGCAGTTCTTC
>TRBJ1-1|-|TRBV28|-
CASSSVEAFF
TGTGCCAGCAGTTCGGTCGAAGCTTTCTTT
>TRBJ1-2|-|TRBV5-1|-
CASSSATGYGNGYTF
TGCGCCAGCAGCTCAGCGACAGGTTATGGGAATGGCTACACCTTC
>TRBJ1-1|few|TRBV9|-
CASSVGGVNTEAFF
TGTGCCAGCAGCGTAGGAGGAGTGAACACTGAAGCTTTCTTT